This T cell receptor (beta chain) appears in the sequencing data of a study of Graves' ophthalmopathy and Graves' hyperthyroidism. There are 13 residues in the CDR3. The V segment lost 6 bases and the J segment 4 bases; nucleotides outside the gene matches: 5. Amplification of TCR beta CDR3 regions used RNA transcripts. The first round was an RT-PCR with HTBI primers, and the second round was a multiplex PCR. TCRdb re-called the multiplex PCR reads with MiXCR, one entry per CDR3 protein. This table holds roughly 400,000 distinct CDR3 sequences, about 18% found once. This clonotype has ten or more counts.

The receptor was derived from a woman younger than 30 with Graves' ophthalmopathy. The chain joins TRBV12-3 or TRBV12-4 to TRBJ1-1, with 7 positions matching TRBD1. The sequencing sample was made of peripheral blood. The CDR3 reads CASSLTGATEAFF. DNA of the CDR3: TGTGCCAGCAGCCTAACAGGGGCCACTGAAGCTTTCTTT.